This TCR beta chain was retrieved from a study of T cells after posttransplantation cyclophosphamide (dated by TCRdb to the mid-2010s). In the study overall: Using TRB sequencing, the study followed how the T cell repertoire rebuilt after myeloablative bone marrow transplantation with posttransplantation cyclophosphamide given as GVHD prophylaxis. Antigen receptor sequencing was done on samples from some 34 PTCy-treated patients and from approximately 15 related bone marrow donors of those patients. Blood from all 35 or so PTCy patients who had 1-year posttransplant specimens underwent TRB sequencing. TRB sequencing was also done on up to 3 additional blood samples from 2 to 5.2 years after transplant in 3 patients, and on pretransplant blood from a handful of patients. Because TRA and TRB clonality correlated tightly in some 10 samples, the subsequent TCR analyses were limited to TRB only. Public TRB sequences were checked against a database of over 3,500 sequences associated with responses to pathogens, tumor antigens, self-antigens and alloantigens. The research as a whole found: Donor-recipient similarity was low at 1-2 months but increased during the first year, and donor CD8+ memory clones often dominated later blood repertoires. Across the 45 patients, TRB clonality was highly associated with recipient CMV seropositivity and CMV reactivation, and diversity with PTCy was similar to that in the CNI/methotrexate controls. The TRB repertoires of T cells infiltrating skin or GI tract showed only limited overlap with the TRB repertoires of T cells in blood.

Counted from cysteine to phenylalanine, this CDR3 has 13 amino acids. The CDR3 DNA has 39 bases and is translated from base 1. V is shortened by 1 base, J by 5 bases, and the region joining them spans 6 bases. From a lookup of the germline V gene, CDR1 and CDR2 are SGHRS and YFSETQ. This clone has a count of ten or more. Its antigen specificity is not known. No per-base quality is available; no much larger clone lies one base away. Genomic DNA was the input for TRB sequencing, which was run either with the immunoSEQ assay at survey resolution or with the hsTCRB kit. The authors processed their data as follows. Initial read processing used immunoSEQ software, and repertoire analyses used the LymphoSeq R package. Clonality was computed as 1 minus normalized Shannon entropy, and a Gini coefficient was also calculated for each TRB dataset. Phenotypes of unsorted samples were inferred by mapping TRB sequences from sorted subsets of the recipient or donor onto the same recipient's unsorted samples. TCRdb provides this immuneACCESS table in a form limited to in-frame rearrangements. Some clones are lacking; in checked studies, under half of them reflect an unresolved V gene, and why the rest are absent is not known. Clone size and the V and J calls come from that table; the DNA yielded D and trimming. This sample holds 7,500 to 8,000 clones in total, without any singletons. The ten largest clones take up less than 7% of the sample.

Per the publication, the time point label means: posttransplant day relative to BM transplant. This sample's treatment or condition label indicates: high-dose cyclophosphamide on days +3 and +4 as single-agent GVHD prophylaxis. For conditioning, the PTCy patients got busulfan and fludarabine, then a related or unrelated marrow graft, followed by cyclophosphamide on days +3 and +4. PTCy-treated patients were drawn from a prospective multi-institutional clinical trial. Peripheral blood and bone marrow mononuclear cells were isolated by Ficoll-Hypaque density centrifugation and cryopreserved. The TCR comes from a male patient younger than 30 who received an allogeneic stem cell transplant from an unrelated donor, was CMV-positive, and had acute and chronic GVHD. After transplantation, some T cells may belong to the graft donor instead of the recipient. The chain was built from TRBV5-1 and TRBJ2-2, with no D gene named confidently. Sequencing used PBMCs, obtained after allogeneic stem cell transplant with posttransplant cyclophosphamide. CDR3 reads: CASSLLTTGELFF. The base sequence is TGCGCCAGCAGCTTGCTCACAACCGGGGAGCTGTTTTTT.